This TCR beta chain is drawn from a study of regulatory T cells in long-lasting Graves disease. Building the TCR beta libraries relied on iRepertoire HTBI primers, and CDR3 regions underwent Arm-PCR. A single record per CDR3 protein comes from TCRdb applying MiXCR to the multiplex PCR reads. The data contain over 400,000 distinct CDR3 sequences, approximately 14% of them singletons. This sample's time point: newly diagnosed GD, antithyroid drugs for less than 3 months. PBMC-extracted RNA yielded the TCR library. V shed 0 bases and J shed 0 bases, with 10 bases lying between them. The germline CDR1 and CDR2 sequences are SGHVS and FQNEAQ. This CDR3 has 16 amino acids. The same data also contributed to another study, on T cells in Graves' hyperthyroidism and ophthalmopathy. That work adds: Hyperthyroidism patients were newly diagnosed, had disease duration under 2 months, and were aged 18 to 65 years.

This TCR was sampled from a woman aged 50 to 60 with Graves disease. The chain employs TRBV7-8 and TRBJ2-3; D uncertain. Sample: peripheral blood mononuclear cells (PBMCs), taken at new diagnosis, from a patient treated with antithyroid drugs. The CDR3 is CASSLAITLSTDTQYF. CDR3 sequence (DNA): TGTGCCAGCAGCTTAGCTATCACGTTAAGCACAGATACGCAGTATTTT.